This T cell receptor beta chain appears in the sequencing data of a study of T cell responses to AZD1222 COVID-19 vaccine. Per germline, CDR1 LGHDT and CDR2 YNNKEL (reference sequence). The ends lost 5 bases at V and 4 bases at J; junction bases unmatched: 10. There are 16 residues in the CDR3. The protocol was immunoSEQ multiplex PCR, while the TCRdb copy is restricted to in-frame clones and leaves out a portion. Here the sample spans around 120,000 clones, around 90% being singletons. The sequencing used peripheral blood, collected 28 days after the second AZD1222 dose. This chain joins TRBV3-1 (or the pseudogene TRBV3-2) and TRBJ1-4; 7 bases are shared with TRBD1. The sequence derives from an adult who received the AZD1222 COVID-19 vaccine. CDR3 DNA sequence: TGTGCCAGCAGCTTTAAACGGACAGGCTATAATGAAAAACTGTTTTTT. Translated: CASSFKRTGYNEKLFF.